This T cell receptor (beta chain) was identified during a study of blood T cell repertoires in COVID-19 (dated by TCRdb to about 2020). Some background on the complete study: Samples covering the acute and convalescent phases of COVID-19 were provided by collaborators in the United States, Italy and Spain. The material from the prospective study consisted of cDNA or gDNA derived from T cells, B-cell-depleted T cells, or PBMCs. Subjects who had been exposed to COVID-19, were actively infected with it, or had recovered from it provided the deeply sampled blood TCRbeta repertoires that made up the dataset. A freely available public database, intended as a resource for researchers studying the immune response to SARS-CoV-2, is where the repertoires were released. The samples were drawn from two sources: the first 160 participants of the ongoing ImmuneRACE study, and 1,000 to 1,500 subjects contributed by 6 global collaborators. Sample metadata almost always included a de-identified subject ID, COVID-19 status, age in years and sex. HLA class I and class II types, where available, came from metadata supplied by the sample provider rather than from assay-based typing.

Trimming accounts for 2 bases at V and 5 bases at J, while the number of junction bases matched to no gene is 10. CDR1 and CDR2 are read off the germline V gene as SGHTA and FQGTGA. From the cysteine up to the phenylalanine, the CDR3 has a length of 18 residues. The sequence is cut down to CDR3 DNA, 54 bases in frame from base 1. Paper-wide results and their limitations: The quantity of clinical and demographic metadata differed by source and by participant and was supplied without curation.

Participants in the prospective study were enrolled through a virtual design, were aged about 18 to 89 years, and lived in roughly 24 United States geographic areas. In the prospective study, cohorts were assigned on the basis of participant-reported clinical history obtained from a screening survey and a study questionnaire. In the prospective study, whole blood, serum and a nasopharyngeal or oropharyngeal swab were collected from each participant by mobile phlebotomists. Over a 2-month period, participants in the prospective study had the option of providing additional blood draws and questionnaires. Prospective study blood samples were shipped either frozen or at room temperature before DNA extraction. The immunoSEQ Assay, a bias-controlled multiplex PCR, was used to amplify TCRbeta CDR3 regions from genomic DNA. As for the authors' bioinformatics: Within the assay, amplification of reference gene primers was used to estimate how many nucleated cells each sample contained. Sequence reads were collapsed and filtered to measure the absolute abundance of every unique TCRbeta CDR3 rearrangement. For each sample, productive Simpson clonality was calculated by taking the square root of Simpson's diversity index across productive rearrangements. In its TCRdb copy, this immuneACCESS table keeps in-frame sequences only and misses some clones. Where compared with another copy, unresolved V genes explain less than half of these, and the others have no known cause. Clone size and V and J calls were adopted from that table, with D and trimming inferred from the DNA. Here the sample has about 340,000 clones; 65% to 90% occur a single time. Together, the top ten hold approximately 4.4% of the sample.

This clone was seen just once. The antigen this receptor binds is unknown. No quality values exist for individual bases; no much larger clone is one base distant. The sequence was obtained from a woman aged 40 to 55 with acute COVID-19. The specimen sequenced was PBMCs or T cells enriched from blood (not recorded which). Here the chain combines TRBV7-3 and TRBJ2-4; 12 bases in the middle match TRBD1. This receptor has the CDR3 CASSLDIPGQGAENIQYF. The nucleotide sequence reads TGTGCCAGCAGCTTAGATATCCCGGGACAGGGGGCTGAAAACATTCAGTACTTC. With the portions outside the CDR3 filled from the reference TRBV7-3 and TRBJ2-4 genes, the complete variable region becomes GAGVSQTPSNKVTEKGKYVELRCDPISGHTALYWYRQSLGQGPEFLIYFQGTGAADDSGLPNDRFFAVRPEGSVSTLKIQRTERGDSAVYLCASSLDIPGQGAENIQYFGAGTRLSVL.